These T cell receptor delta chains were read from a single sample in a study of gamma-delta T cells after stem cell transplantation. TCRdb processed the RT-PCR reads again with the CATT caller. The sample gives around 2,500 delta-chain clones, approximately 29% of which show up once; roughly 30% is in the top ten. Sequenced material: gamma-delta T cells. Receptor source: a human donor. It is not recorded whose cells these are; they may come from a transplant donor. The CDR3 runs from the conserved cysteine through the conserved F or W. The order of the fields is D gene, J gene, V gene, clone size, CDR3 DNA, CDR3 protein. A D gene is named only where the DNA matches it firmly. The size field is filled for only some rows; it gives once, few, many or a size class.

TRDD3 | TRDJ1 | TRDV2 | . | TGTGCCTGTGACGGCCGTGCACCCAACCGGCTGGGGGATACGAGTCTCTGGACCGATAAACTCATCTTT | CACDGRAPNRLGDTSLWTDKLIF
TRDD3 | TRDJ1 | TRDV2 | few | TGTGCCTGTGACACTTTACTACGGACTGGGGGACCGTACACCGATAAACTCATCTTT | CACDTLLRTGGPYTDKLIF
TRDD3 | TRDJ1 | TRDV2 | large | TGTGCCTGTGACCCCGTACTGGGGGATACAAAAATGTACACCGATAAACTCATCTTT | CACDPVLGDTKMYTDKLIF
TRDD3 | TRDJ1 | TRDV2 | few | TGTGCCTGTGACATACTGGGGATAGGGGAGAGCGATAAACTCATCTTT | CACDILGIGESDKLIF
. | TRDJ1 | TRDV2 | medium-sized | TGTGCCTGTGACACCGTCCGGGGATCCTCCCTTGAGAACACCGATAAACTCATCTTT | CACDTVRGSSLENTDKLIF
TRDD3 | TRDJ1 | TRDV2 | . | TGTGCCTGTGACTGCGTCTTCTTACTGGGGGATACGGAGGGGGCTTACACCGATAAACTCATCTTT | CACDCVFLLGDTEGAYTDKLIF
TRDD3 | TRDJ3 | TRDV2 | few | TGTGCCTGTGACACTGCTTCTGGGGGATACGCCTCCTGGGACACCCGACAGATGTTTTTC | CACDTASGGYASWDTRQMFF
TRDD3 | TRDJ1 | TRDV2 | few | TGTGCCTGTGAGCGGCTGAAGAATGCGGGGGATACTCCCGATAAACTCATCTTT | CACERLKNAGDTPDKLIF
TRDD3 | TRDJ1 | TRDV3 | . | TGTGCCTTTCCGGGTCCGGACTGGGGGATACATTCTAACACCGATAAACTCATCTTT | CAFPGPDWGIHSNTDKLIF
TRDD3 | TRDJ1 | TRDV2 | . | TGCGCCTGTGACGAACTGGGGGATCAAACCGATAAACTCATCTTT | CACDELGDQTDKLIF
. | TRDJ3 | TRDV2 | few | TGTGCCTGTGACACGGGGGGGGCTCGCTCCTGGGACACCCGACAGATGTTTTTC | CACDTGGARSWDTRQMFF
TRDD3 | TRDJ1 | TRDV2 | few | TGTGCCTGTGACACATTACCCTCGCCCCACCTGAAAACTGGGGGAACCACCGATAAACTCATCTTT | CACDTLPSPHLKTGGTTDKLIF
TRDD3 | TRDJ1 | TRDV2 | medium-sized | TGTGCCTGTGACTATACTGGGGGATCACTTAAACGGTGGGAGAAACTCATCTTT | CACDYTGGSLKRWEKLIF
TRDD3 | TRDJ1 | TRDV2 | few | TGTGCCTGTGACACCCTACGTCCTACTGGGGGACCCGTGTACACCGATAAACTCATCTTT | CACDTLRPTGGPVYTDKLIF
TRDD3 | TRDJ1 | TRDV2 | . | TGTGCCTGTGACCCGTTACTGGGGGATCCCCCGTACACCGATAAACTCATCTTT | CACDPLLGDPPYTDKLIF
TRDD3 | TRDJ1 | TRDV2 | few | TGTGCCTGTGACACCGTTCCCCTGGGGGATACGGGGACCACCGATAAACTCATCTTT | CACDTVPLGDTGTTDKLIF